The 20 T cell receptor beta chains presented below share a single source sample, sequenced in a study of blood T cell repertoires in COVID-19. Method: immunoSEQ multiplex PCR; TCRdb's copy keeps in-frame clones and lacks some. The profile covers about 24,000 clones, with roughly 74% appearing a single time and 5% to 8% taken by the ten largest. Source material: peripheral blood. The receptor source for this set is a man aged 50 to 59 with COVID-19, enrolled during active disease.

The chain has TRBV5-1 and TRBJ2-1; 13 bases match TRBD2. CDR1 is SGHRS and CDR2 is YFSETQ in the germline V gene. The CDR3 contains 18 residues. V lost 4 bases and J lost 0; bases outside the gene matches: 7. The CDR3, as DNA: TGCGCCAGCAGCCCGGGACTAGCGGGACGAAGCTCCTACAATGAGCAGTTCTTC. Translation gives CASSPGLAGRSSYNEQFF.

The chain is built from TRBV6-6 and TRBJ2-6; 11 bases fit TRBD1. The trim removed 5 bases at V and 3 bases at J, leaving 9 bases unmatched. Germline lookup yields CDR1 MNHNY and CDR2 SVGAGI (reference sequence). The CDR3 runs to 18 residues. The CDR3 coding sequence is TGTGCCAGCAGTCCAAGGACAGGGGGCAGTTTTGGGGCCAACGTCCTGACTTTC. It specifies CASSPRTGGSFGANVLTF.

Judged by abundance, this clone is medium-sized. The chain joins TRBV27 to TRBJ1-2, with 8 bases that match TRBD1. Germline values: CDR1 MNHEY, CDR2 SMNVEV (reference sequence). The trim removed 9 bases at V and 6 bases at J, leaving 9 bases unmatched. CDR3 size: 13 residues. As DNA, the CDR3 is TGTGCCAGAAGGACAGGGTATGGGGATGGCTACACCTTC. This gives the protein CARRTGYGDGYTF.

The chain links TRBV21-1 to TRBJ1-2. TRBV21-1 is a known pseudogene. The CDR3 covers 12 residues. The DNA for the CDR3 is TGTGCCAGCAGCGGCGGTGACTATGGCTACACCTTC. Its translation: CASSGGDYGYTF.

V usage is TRBV25-1 and J usage is TRBJ2-1; D might be TRBD1 (7 bases). This CDR3 is 16 amino acids long. Trimming cost V 6 bases and J 0 bases, with 15 bases left between them. Germline V gives CDR1 MGHDK, CDR2 SYGVNS. CDR3 amino acids: CASSNQGGSSYNEQFF. As DNA, the CDR3 is TGTGCCAGCAGCAACCAGGGGGGCAGCTCCTACAATGAGCAGTTCTTC.

This chain links TRBV7-9 with TRBJ2-5; TRBD1 matches at 8 bases. The CDR3 totals 15 residues. The V and J ends lost 5 bases and 3 bases, in that order; junction bases with no gene match: 8. Looked up from germline, CDR1 is SEHNR and CDR2 is FQNEAQ (reference sequence). The CDR3 loop is CASSRLKTGEETQYF. CDR3 DNA sequence: TGTGCCAGCAGCCGTCTTAAGACAGGGGAAGAGACCCAGTACTTC.

The V gene is TRBV2, the J gene TRBJ2-2; D is undetermined. The CDR3 consists of 16 residues. Germline assignment: CDR1 SNHLY and CDR2 FYNNEI. The ends were cut back, 2 bases at V and 0 bases at J, with 10 bases in the middle. This CDR3 reads CASSEIGIPNTGELFF. CDR3 DNA: TGTGCCAGCAGTGAAATTGGCATACCGAACACCGGGGAGCTGTTTTTT.

This chain links TRBV3-1 (or the pseudogene TRBV3-2) with TRBJ1-2; D gene unclear. The CDR3 sequence is 15 residues long. With 4 bases removed from V and 2 bases from J, the gap between germline ends came to 14 bases. Looked up from germline, CDR1 is LGHDT and CDR2 is YNNKEL (reference sequence). CDR3 bases: TGTGCCAGCAGCCCACGTGCAGTACCGAACTATGGCTACACCTTC. Residues: CASSPRAVPNYGYTF.

The genes are TRBV10-2 and TRBJ1-1, with D unclear. CDR3 length equals 14 residues. Trimming removed 0 bases from V and 5 bases from J, with 10 bases in between. Germline V gene sequence: CDR1 WSHSY, CDR2 SAAADI. The CDR3 DNA sequence: TGCGCCAGCAGTGAGTCGGGAGGTGGGACTGAAGCTTTCTTT. Amino acid sequence: CASSESGGGTEAFF.

This chain connects TRBV5-6 to TRBJ1-1; a weak D match, TRBD1 (6 bases). V lost 3 bases and J lost 0, with 12 bases in between. The CDR3 loop spans 15 amino acids. CDR1 and CDR2 from the germline V gene are SGHDT and YYEEEE. CDR3 region: CASSSTGLMNTEAFF. The CDR3 region has the DNA TGTGCCAGCAGCTCGACAGGTCTCATGAACACTGAAGCTTTCTTT.

The chain is built from TRBV7-3 and TRBJ2-2; 15 bases match TRBD2. CDR1 is SGHTA and CDR2 is FQGTGA in the germline V gene. The CDR3 consists of 18 residues. The trim removed 5 bases at V and 3 bases at J, leaving 7 bases unmatched. CDR3 DNA sequence: TGTGCCAGCAGCCCCGGACTAGCGGGGGGGCCATACACCGGGGAGCTGTTTTTT. It specifies CASSPGLAGGPYTGELFF.

The chain links TRBV29-1 to TRBJ2-2; 9 bases agree with TRBD1. With 4 bases clipped from V and 5 bases from J, the junction kept 5 bases outside the gene matches. The V gene's germline CDR1 is SQVTM and CDR2 ANQGSEA. CDR3 size: 14 residues. The CDR3 DNA is TGCAGCGTTGGGTGGGACAGGGATACCGGGGAGCTGTTTTTT. Translated, it gives CSVGWDRDTGELFF.

The CDR3 is CASSLGSSGANVLTF. Here the CDR3 DNA reads TGTGCCAGCAGCTTGGGCAGCTCTGGGGCCAACGTCCTGACTTTC. The genes are TRBV5-5 and TRBJ2-6; D uncertain. Germline CDR1 and CDR2: SGHKS and YYEKEE (reference sequence). V lost 0 bases and J 0 bases, leaving 4 bases between the germline ends. The CDR3 is made up of 15 amino acids.

The V gene is TRBV5-3, the J gene TRBJ2-2, with 12 bases identical to TRBD2. TRBV5-3 is assigned to the ORF class and has an uncertain function. The CDR3 length is 16 residues. The V segment lost 3 bases and the J segment 6 bases; nucleotides outside the gene matches: 6. The CDR3 here is CARSYRLAGVPGELFF. The DNA for the CDR3 is TGTGCCAGAAGCTACAGACTAGCGGGAGTGCCCGGGGAGCTGTTTTTT.

The chain couples TRBV2 to TRBJ2-3; TRBD2 might be the D (6 bases). The length of the CDR3 is 15 residues. Between the trimmed V and J ends, which lost 4 bases and 0 bases, there was a span of 11 bases. The germline gives CDR1 SNHLY, CDR2 FYNNEI. CDR3 region: CASSVRLASTDTQYF. The CDR3 DNA reads TGTGCCAGCAGTGTTCGGCTAGCGAGCACAGATACGCAGTATTTT.

There are a few counts of this clone. The V call is TRBV6-5, the J call TRBJ1-6, with 8 bases matching TRBD1. CDR3 length: 13 residues. V dropped 8 bases and J dropped 9; count of bases not matched to a gene: 6. The germline CDR1 and CDR2 sequences are MNHEY and SVGAGI. CDR3 sequence reads: CASGTGSVSPLHF. In DNA form, the CDR3 reads TGTGCCAGCGGGACAGGTAGTGTTTCACCCCTCCACTTT.

This clone ranks as medium-sized. CDR3: CASSPMGQIGWKQFF. CDR3 nucleotides: TGTGCCAGCAGCCCCATGGGGCAGATAGGCTGGAAGCAGTTCTTC. V gene TRBV7-6 combines with J gene TRBJ2-1, with D perhaps matching TRBD1 (5 bases). CDR1 and CDR2 (germline): SGHVS, FNYEAQ. The CDR3 totals 15 residues. Trimming cost V 5 bases and J 11 bases, with 22 bases left between them.

The chain carries TRBV7-3 and TRBJ2-1, with 8 bases matching TRBD2. V lost 6 bases to trimming and J lost 5 bases; unmatched junction nucleotides: 9. Germline CDR1 and CDR2: SGHTA and FQGTGA. The CDR3 covers 15 residues. This CDR3 reads CASRSTSGANNEQFF. The CDR3 region has the DNA TGTGCCAGCAGGTCTACTAGCGGAGCAAACAATGAGCAGTTCTTC.

In this sample, this clone turned up a few times. The rearrangement uses TRBV5-7 and TRBJ2-4, with D tentatively TRBD2 (5 bases). TRBV5-7 is classed as an ORF, of uncertain function. Trimming shortened V by 0 bases and J by 8 bases, and 12 bases separated the two germline ends. This CDR3 contains 14 residues. CDR3 bases: TGTGCCAGCAGCTTGGCCCCCCCCGGGGACATTCAGTACTTC. Translated: CASSLAPPGDIQYF.

The chain carries TRBV9 and TRBJ2-5; 10 bases agree with TRBD2. Germline CDR1 SGDLS, CDR2 YYNGEE. After removal of 4 bases from V and 2 bases from J, the junction contained 5 bases not matched to a gene. The CDR3 has 15 amino acids. Written as DNA, the CDR3 is TGTGCCAGCAGCCTTAGCGGGGGGTCTCAAGAGACCCAGTACTTC. It is translated as CASSLSGGSQETQYF.